Detailed here is one TCR beta chain. The antigen is not known. PCR involved 60 Vbeta and 13 Jbeta primers. Measured with immunoSEQ multiplex PCR; TCRdb has only the in-frame clones, and not every one. The data show 150,000 to 200,000 clones, almost 85% seen once. These data belong to a study of cytomegalovirus exposure and HLA in healthy donors. While unrecorded immune exposures were likely, the donors were nominally healthy when sampled. V gave up 10 bases and J gave up 0 bases, with 13 bases separating them. CDR1 and CDR2 from the germline V gene are SNHLY and FYNNEI. The CDR3 is made up of 14 amino acids. Findings of the study overall: Being productive about 90% or about 30% of the time was typical of most TCR beta V segments in an earlier analysis. For most TCR sequences rarity was the rule, although some public TCRs occurred in many donors.

Sequenced sample: PBMCs. This receptor was taken from a woman in her fifties or sixties in good health and CMV-seronegative. The chain is built from TRBV2 and TRBJ2-1; D possibly corresponds to TRBD1 (6 bases). Written as DNA, the CDR3 is TGTGCCACAACGAGGGGGAGCTCCTACAATGAGCAGTTCTTC. Translating gives CATTRGSSYNEQFF.